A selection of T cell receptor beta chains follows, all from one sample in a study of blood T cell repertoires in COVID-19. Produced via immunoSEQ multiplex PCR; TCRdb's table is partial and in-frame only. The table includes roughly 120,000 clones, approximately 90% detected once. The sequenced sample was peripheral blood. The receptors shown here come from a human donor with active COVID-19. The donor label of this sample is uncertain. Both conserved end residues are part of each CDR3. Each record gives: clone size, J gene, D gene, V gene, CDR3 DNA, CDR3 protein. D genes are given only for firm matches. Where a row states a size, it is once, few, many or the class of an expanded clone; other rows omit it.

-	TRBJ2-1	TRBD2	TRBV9	TGTGCCAGCAGCGTAAGGTCTAGCGGCTACAATGAGCAGTTCTTC	CASSVRSSGYNEQFF
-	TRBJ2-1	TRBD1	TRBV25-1	TGTGCCAGCAGGACAGGGGGAAATGAGCAGTTCTTC	CASRTGGNEQFF
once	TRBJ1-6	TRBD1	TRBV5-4	TGTGCCAGCAGCTTGGTGGCAGGGGGCAGTTCACCCCTCCACTTT	CASSLVAGGSSPLHF
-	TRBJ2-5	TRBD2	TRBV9	TGTGCCAGCAGCGCGAGACTAGCTAGTTCTTCAGAGACCCAGTACTTC	CASSARLASSSETQYF
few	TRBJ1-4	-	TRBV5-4	TGTGCCAGCAGCTTGAACCTTCGGAGGGAAAAACTGTTTTTT	CASSLNLRREKLFF
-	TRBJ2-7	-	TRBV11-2	TGTGCCAGCAGCTTAGAGAGAACAGCCAACTACGAGCAGTACTTC	CASSLERTANYEQYF
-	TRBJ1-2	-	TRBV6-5	TGTGCCAGCAGGGTTCGGACAGCCTCCTATGGCTACACCTTC	CASRVRTASYGYTF
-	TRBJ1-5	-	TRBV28	TGTGCCAGCCTTACTGGGAACAGGAGAACACGTTTAAGCAATCAGCCCCAGCATTTT	CASLTGNRRTRLSNQPQHF
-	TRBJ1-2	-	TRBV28	TGTGCCAGCAATGCGGAGAAAACAAACTATGGCTACACCTTC	CASNAEKTNYGYTF
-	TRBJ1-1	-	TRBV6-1	TGTGCCAGCAGTGAACGGGCACAGGGAGCTTTCTTT	CASSERAQGAFF
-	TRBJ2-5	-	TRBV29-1	TGCGGTACCGCGGGCAATTGGGAGACCCAGTACTTC	CGTAGNWETQYF
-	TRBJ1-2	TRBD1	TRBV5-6	TGTGCCAGCAGCTCCCTAACAGGGGGCGCACGAACTGGCTACACCTTC	CASSSLTGGARTGYTF
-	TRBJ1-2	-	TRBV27	TGTGCCAGCAGTTCGTCCGGGACTTTCTATGGCTACACCTTC	CASSSSGTFYGYTF
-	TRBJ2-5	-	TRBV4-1	TGCGCCAGCAGCCAAGGTGGGGGACTCGAAGAGACCCAGTACTTC	CASSQGGGLEETQYF
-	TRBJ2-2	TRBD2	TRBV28	TGTGCCAGCAGCCGGATTGGGACTAGCAACACCGGGGAGCTGTTTTTT	CASSRIGTSNTGELFF
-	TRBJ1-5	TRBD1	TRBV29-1	TGCAGCGTGACAGGGAACAATCAGCCCCAGCATTTT	CSVTGNNQPQHF
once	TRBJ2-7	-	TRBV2	TGTGCCAGCTCGAGGGAGTACGAGCAGTACTTC	CASSREYEQYF
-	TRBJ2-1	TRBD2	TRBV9	TGTGCCAGCAGCGTAGTTGGGACTAGCGTTCGTAGTGAGCAGTTCTTC	CASSVVGTSVRSEQFF
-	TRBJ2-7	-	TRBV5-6	TGTGCCAGCAGCTCATCCGGGACTCGAACCTACGAGCAGTACTTC	CASSSSGTRTYEQYF
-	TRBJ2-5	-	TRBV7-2	TGTGCCAGCAGCTTAAGGCGGGACCAAGAGACCCAGTACTTC	CASSLRRDQETQYF
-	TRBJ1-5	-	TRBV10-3	TGTGCCATCAGTGAGACAGCTGACGACAGTACCAGCAATCAGCCCCAGCATTTT	CAISETADDSTSNQPQHF
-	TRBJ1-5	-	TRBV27	TGTGCCAGCAGTGATACAGGGTTGGGTCAGCCCCAGCATTTT	CASSDTGLGQPQHF